This T cell receptor (beta chain) was profiled in a study of cytomegalovirus exposure and HLA in healthy donors. Looking at the study overall: Researchers previously reported finding roughly 120 million unique TCR beta sequences from about 200 million T cells. Study conclusions and caveats: Previous analysis showed most TCR beta V segments were productive about 87% or about 30% of the time.

A multiplex PCR was run with 60 Vbeta primers and 13 Jbeta primers. TCRdb's copy holds only in-frame clones and misses some; the assay was immunoSEQ multiplex PCR. The sample includes more than 35,000 clones, almost 70% of them seen just once. Comment on this clone: What it binds is unknown.

CDR1 and CDR2 from the germline V gene are SEHNR and FQNEAQ (reference sequence). The CDR3 contains 14 residues. V was shortened by 4 bases and J by 0 bases, with 6 bases between the two germline ends. V is TRBV7-9 and J is TRBJ1-4, with D possibly matching TRBD1 (5 bases). This TCR was recovered from a man aged 40-49 years in good health and CMV-seronegative. Source material: PBMCs. As DNA, the CDR3 is TGTGCCAGCAGCTGGGGGGCAACTAATGAAAAACTGTTTTTT. This encodes CASSWGATNEKLFF.